This T cell receptor beta chain was sequenced during a study of CD8 T cells in Susac syndrome. Findings and limits, study-wide: As the study acknowledged, the number of individuals who were part of its TCR sequencing and HLA analysis was relatively small.

A remark on this clonotype: Its antigen is not identified.

Reverse transcription of about 0.45 to 1 ug RNA used random hexamers. TCRdb itself ran the immunoSEQ multiplex PCR reads through MiXCR, one entry per CDR3 protein. The data hold 400,000 or so distinct CDR3 sequences, with more than 80% observed a single time. Sequencing targeted TCR beta in T cells from blood (CD8+ and CD4+). Stable or active relapsing-remitting multiple sclerosis, untreated and meeting revised McDonald criteria, defined the controls. The CD8+ and CD4+ T cells were negatively isolated, with the TEMRA cells enriched by FACS. The CDR3 runs to 15 residues. Between the trimmed V and J ends, which lost 5 bases and 1 base, there was a span of 12 bases. CDR1 MDHEN and CDR2 SYDVKM come from the germline V gene.

The material sequenced was CD8+ T cells from PBMCs. This chain uses TRBV28 with TRBJ1-5, with no clear D. The sequence was collected from a human donor with multiple sclerosis. CDR3 loop: CASSKGLISNQPQHF. The CDR3, as DNA: TGTGCCAGCAGTAAAGGACTGATAAGCAATCAGCCCCAGCATTTT.